The 6 T cell receptor beta chains in this list originate from one sample, sequenced in a study of T-cell memory formation after mild COVID-19 (dated by TCRdb to the early 2020s). Receptor libraries were prepared by 5' RACE. These reads were obtained on an Illumina NovaSeq 6000. TCRdb took the public reads, trimmed them with fastp at Q25, ran MiXCR for clone calling and kept in-frame beta chains. Under each unique CDR3 protein, matching rows form one entry showing the most common genes and DNA. In this sample the table shows approximately 560,000 distinct CDR3 sequences, roughly a sixth of which occur a single time. The ten largest account for 8.1% of the sample. Sequenced input: PBMCs or a T cell subset sorted from them (not recorded which). Source of these receptors: an adult woman who had mild COVID-19 (a few samples of this study predate the infection). The sample titles of this study are shuffled in the database, so cell type and time point are left out; the donor was told from shared clones.

The chain links TRBV9 to TRBJ1-2, with D hard to call. CDR1 and CDR2 from the germline V gene are SGDLS and YYNGEE. The CDR3 covers 14 residues. Between the trimmed V and J ends, which lost 0 bases and 5 bases, there was a span of 11 bases. CDR3 residues: CASSVEAVSYGYTF. The CDR3 coding sequence is TGTGCCAGCAGCGTAGAGGCGGTTAGTTATGGCTACACCTTC. Variable domain in full (rest from reference TRBV9 and TRBJ1-2): DSGVTQTPKHLITATGQRVTLRCSPRSGDLSVYWYQQSLDQGLQFLIQYYNGEERAKGNILERFSAQQFPDLHSELNLSSLELGDSALYFCASSVEAVSYGYTFGSGTRLTVV.

The sample holds a few counts of this clonotype. This chain links TRBV12-3 or TRBV12-4 with TRBJ1-3; 8 positions agree with TRBD1. The V segment lost 6 bases and the J segment 2 bases; nucleotides outside the gene matches: 6. There are 15 residues in the CDR3. This CDR3 is CASRPTGGAGNTIYF. Written as DNA, the CDR3 is TGTGCCAGCAGACCAACAGGGGGAGCTGGAAACACCATATATTTT.

The chain is built from TRBV3-1 and TRBJ2-3, with 9 bases identical to TRBD2. Per the germline V gene, CDR1 is LGHDT and CDR2 is YNNKEL (reference sequence). The CDR3 covers 16 residues. V was pared by 6 bases and J by 5 bases, with 12 bases of the junction left unmatched. In DNA form, the CDR3 reads TGTGCCAGCAGTCCTTCCGCGGCGGGGGGGCAAGATACGCAGTATTTT. Protein product: CASSPSAAGGQDTQYF.

The chain combines TRBV5-1 with TRBJ2-3; 7 bases are a match to TRBD2. The CDR3 has 16 amino acids. The junction had 12 bases not matched to a gene; V was cut back by 4 bases and J by 4 bases. Germline CDR1 and CDR2: SGHRS and YFSETQ. The chain's CDR3 is CASSPGGGSAADTQYF. The CDR3, as DNA: TGCGCCAGCAGCCCGGGCGGGGGATCGGCGGCAGATACGCAGTATTTT.

This rearrangement joins TRBV7-8 to TRBJ2-7, with D perhaps matching TRBD1 (5 bases). V was trimmed by 6 bases and J by 1 base, leaving 13 bases between them. The CDR3 is 14 amino acids. From germline, CDR1 is SGHVS and CDR2 FQNEAQ. CDR3 sequence reads: CASRSRAGSYEQYF. CDR3 in DNA: TGTGCCAGCAGGTCCCGGGCAGGGTCCTACGAGCAGTACTTC.

The CDR3 DNA is TGTGCCAGCAGCCGCGGGACAGCTTACTATGGCTACACCTTC. It specifies CASSRGTAYYGYTF. The rearrangement uses TRBV6-5 and TRBJ1-2; the match to TRBD1 covers 7 bases. Per the germline V gene, CDR1 is MNHEY and CDR2 is SVGAGI. This CDR3 has 14 residues. Trimming cost V 6 bases and J 3 bases; bases outside gene matches: 7.